These 5 T cell receptor beta chains were sequenced from one sample in a study of T cells in Graves' hyperthyroidism and ophthalmopathy (dated by TCRdb to the late 2010s). Libraries were built with multiplex PCR. For sequencing, an Illumina HiSeq 2000 was employed. TCR beta CDR3 regions were amplified from RNA transcripts. For the first round of RT-PCR on the TCR CDR3, the HTBI primer set was used together with the Qiagen OneStep RT-PCR kit. TCRdb reran the public reads through fastp at Q25 and MiXCR, keeping productive beta chains. Rows with one shared CDR3 protein collapse into an entry with the most common genes and DNA. Recorded for this sample are around 500,000 distinct CDR3 sequences; around 16% of them occurred a single time. The top ten clones comprise 29% of the sample. Sequencing used blood. These receptors originate from a woman aged 25 to 39 with Graves' ophthalmopathy.

This clonotype was detected a few times. V gene TRBV9 combines with J gene TRBJ1-1; D is perhaps TRBD1 (5 bases). Germline CDR1 and CDR2: SGDLS and YYNGEE. The V end lost 6 bases, the J end lost 7 bases, and 22 bases lay between the germline ends. This CDR3 spans 15 amino acids. DNA for the CDR3: TGTGCCAGCACCCCAACCAGACAGAGTTCAGGTGAAGCTTTCTTT. It is translated as CASTPTRQSSGEAFF.

This chain joins TRBV7-9 and TRBJ2-7, with 7 bases fitting TRBD2. The CDR3 is 14 residues long. V shed 1 base, J shed 6 bases, and the junction held 6 bases outside the gene matches. Germline CDR1 SEHNR, CDR2 FQNEAQ (reference sequence). CDR3 DNA: TGTGCCAGCAGCTTAGAGGGACTACGCTCCGAGCAGTACTTC. Translated, it gives CASSLEGLRSEQYF.

The chain joins TRBV4-3 to TRBJ1-1; the match to TRBD1 covers 8 bases. Germline CDR1 and CDR2: LGHNA and YSLEER. The CDR3 has 16 amino acids. The ends lost 1 base at V and 4 bases at J; junction bases unmatched: 8. The CDR3 DNA reads as TGCGCCAGCAGCCAAGTTTACAGGGGGAGGTTCACTGAAGCTTTCTTT. This encodes CASSQVYRGRFTEAFF.

Many counts were recorded for this clonotype. In DNA, the CDR3 is TGTGCCAGCAGTTTATTGGCGGGAGAGCCGAATGAGCAGTTCTTC. The encoded protein is CASSLLAGEPNEQFF. The V call is TRBV28, the J call TRBJ2-1; 7 positions match TRBD2. J gave up 7 bases and V 1 base, and 7 bases lay outside the gene matches. CDR1 and CDR2 from the germline V gene are MDHEN and SYDVKM. This CDR3 has 15 amino acids. The variable domain in full, completed from reference TRBV28 and TRBJ2-1, reads DVKVTQSSRYLVKRTGEKVFLECVQDMDHENMFWYRQDPGLGLRLIYFSYDVKMKEKGDIPEGYSVSREKKERFSLILESASTNQTSMYLCASSLLAGEPNEQFFGPGTRLTVL.

This clonotype has ten or more counts. The gene calls are TRBV6-1 and TRBJ1-1; a possible D gene is TRBD1 (5 bases). The CDR3 contains 16 residues. Trimming took off 7 bases at V and 1 base at J, with 19 bases between the two ends. Germline CDR1 is MNHNS and CDR2 is SASEGT. Written as DNA, the CDR3 is TGTGCCAGCACCCCCTGGTTTGGGGGGTCGAACACTGAAGCTTTCTTT. Residues: CASTPWFGGSNTEAFF.